These 10 T cell receptor beta chains were sequenced from one sample in a study of shared clonotypes between healthy human individuals. Assay used: immunoSEQ multiplex PCR; TCRdb lists only in-frame clones, some missing. The sample includes 2 million or so clones, 90% to 95% seen only once; the top ten take about 0.13%. The material sequenced was naive CD4+ T cells sorted from blood. Described subset: CD45RA+ positively selected. The source of these receptors is a man younger than 30 in good health.

The rearrangement links TRBV6-5 to TRBJ1-5; the D is unclear. Between the trimmed V and J ends, which lost 9 bases and 1 base, there was a span of 16 bases. CDR3 size: 15 residues. Germline V lookup: CDR1 MNHEY, CDR2 SVGAGI. The CDR3 coding sequence is TGTGCCAGTCCTGGCGGCAGGAAAAGCAATCAGCCCCAGCATTTT. This gives the protein CASPGGRKSNQPQHF.

The rearrangement uses TRBV30 and TRBJ1-2; perhaps TRBD1 as D (5 bases). Germline CDR1 is GTSNPN and CDR2 is SVGIG (reference sequence). This CDR3 has 11 amino acids. The V end was cut by 5 bases, the J end by 9 bases, with 13 bases between. The CDR3 spells CAWVSGYRYTF. DNA for the CDR3: TGTGCCTGGGTCTCAGGGTATCGCTACACCTTC.

This chain joins TRBV5-5 and TRBJ2-7, with 9 bases identical to TRBD1. Per germline, CDR1 SGHKS and CDR2 YYEKEE (reference sequence). With V trimmed by 4 bases and J by 0 bases, 5 bases remained unmatched. The CDR3 consists of 15 residues. CDR3 region: CASSPGTGSSYEQYF. As DNA, the CDR3 is TGTGCCAGCAGCCCGGGGACAGGGAGCTCCTACGAGCAGTACTTC.

The table lists this clone with a few counts. This chain links TRBV18 with TRBJ1-6; no clear D gene. The ends were cut back, 0 bases at V and 0 bases at J, with 6 bases in the middle. The CDR3 is made up of 16 amino acids. The germline V gene has CDR1 KGHSH and CDR2 LQKENI. CDR3 bases: TGTGCCAGCTCACCACCGCTCAGCTCCTATAATTCACCCCTCCACTTT. Its protein is CASSPPLSSYNSPLHF. Variable domain in full (rest from reference TRBV18 and TRBJ1-6): NAGVMQNPRHLVRRRGQEARLRCSPMKGHSHVYWYRQLPEEGLKFMVYLQKENIIDESGMPKERFSAEFPKEGPSILRIQQVVRGDSAAYFCASSPPLSSYNSPLHFGNGTRLTVT.

The chain uses TRBV30 and TRBJ2-1, with D possibly being TRBD2 (5 bases). V was shortened by 5 bases and J by 6 bases, with 14 bases between the two germline ends. CDR1 GTSNPN and CDR2 SVGIG come from the germline V gene (reference sequence). This CDR3 has 13 residues. This CDR3 is CAWERARGNEQFF. The CDR3 coding sequence is TGTGCCTGGGAGAGAGCCCGGGGCAATGAGCAGTTCTTC.

The chain combines TRBV5-6 with TRBJ2-3; D unclear. The CDR3 loop spans 13 amino acids. Germline V gene data show CDR1 as SGHDT and CDR2 as YYEEEE. The V end lost 0 bases, the J end lost 5 bases, and 7 bases lay between the germline ends. CDR3: CASSLDWLDTQYF. The DNA of the CDR3 is TGTGCCAGCAGCTTGGATTGGCTAGATACGCAGTATTTT.

The gene calls are TRBV6-1 and TRBJ1-1; a possible D gene is TRBD1 (6 bases). Trimming took 3 bases from V and 3 from J, leaving 8 bases between them. Per the germline V gene, CDR1 is MNHNS and CDR2 is SASEGT. The CDR3 loop spans 13 amino acids. Here the CDR3 reads CASSDRGYTEAFF. CDR3 DNA sequence: TGTGCCAGCAGTGACAGGGGTTACACTGAAGCTTTCTTT.

This rearrangement joins TRBV6-5 to TRBJ2-7; 8 bases fit TRBD1. The CDR3 runs 13 residues. The junction had 11 bases not matched to a gene; V was cut back by 4 bases and J by 12 bases. CDR1 is MNHEY, CDR2 SVGAGI, per germline. CDR3 protein: CASSSPSGGPTYF. DNA for the CDR3: TGTGCCAGCAGTTCCCCCTCAGGGGGCCCGACGTACTTC.

Concerning this clone itself: Other DNA sequences from this sample encode an identical CDR3 as well. The J gene is TRBJ2-5, the V gene TRBV9, with a possible D match to TRBD2 (7 bases). V was shortened by 0 bases and J by 2 bases, with 14 bases between the two germline ends. This CDR3 spans 16 amino acids. Looked up from germline, CDR1 is SGDLS and CDR2 is YYNGEE. The CDR3 coding sequence is TGTGCCAGCAGCGTAGCTTCGGGGGGCGGGCAAGAGACCCAGTACTTC. This translates into CASSVASGGGQETQYF.

The genes are TRBV2 and TRBJ1-5; D is uncertain. The V end lost 5 bases, the J end lost 3 bases, and 5 bases lay between the germline ends. The CDR3 loop spans 12 amino acids. Germline V lookup: CDR1 SNHLY, CDR2 FYNNEI. Written as DNA, the CDR3 is TGTGCCAGCAGTCACCTCAATCAGCCCCAGCATTTT. Protein sequence: CASSHLNQPQHF. The full variable domain, in which reference TRBV2 and TRBJ1-5 provide the parts outside the CDR3, is EPEVTQTPSHQVTQMGQEVILRCVPISNHLYFYWYRQILGQKVEFLVSFYNNEISEKSEIFDDQFSVERPDGSNFTLKIRSTKLEDSAMYFCASSHLNQPQHFGDGTRLSIL.